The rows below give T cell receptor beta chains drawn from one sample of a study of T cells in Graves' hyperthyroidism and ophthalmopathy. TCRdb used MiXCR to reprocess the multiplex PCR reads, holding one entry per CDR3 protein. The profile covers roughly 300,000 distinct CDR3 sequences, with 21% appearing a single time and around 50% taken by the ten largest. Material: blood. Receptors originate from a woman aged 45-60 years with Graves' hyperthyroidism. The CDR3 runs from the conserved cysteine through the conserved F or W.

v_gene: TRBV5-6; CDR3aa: CASSPGDRNSPLHF
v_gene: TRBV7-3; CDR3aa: CASSPGQSNSYEQYF
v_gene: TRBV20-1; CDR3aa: CSGGSQRGPYEQYF
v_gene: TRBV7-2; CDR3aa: CASSGILNRGRPAFF
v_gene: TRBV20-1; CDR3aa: CSAEPVPIAALSYEQYF
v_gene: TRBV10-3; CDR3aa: CAINSQGSGESPLHF
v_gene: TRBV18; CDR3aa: CASSPNRALSIQYF
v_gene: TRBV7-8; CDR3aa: CASSLDSSYGYTF
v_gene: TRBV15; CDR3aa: CATSRDRGRAETQYF
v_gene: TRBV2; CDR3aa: CASSETVAKNIQYF
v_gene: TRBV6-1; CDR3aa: CASSENLRHPQYF
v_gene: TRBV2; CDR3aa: CASSFRGADEQFF
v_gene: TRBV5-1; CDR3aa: CASSLVSGPNTGELFF
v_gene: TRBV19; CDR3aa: CASSTLTGGEQYF
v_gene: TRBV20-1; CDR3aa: CSARPGLREETQYF
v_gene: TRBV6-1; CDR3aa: CASSASDSRTDTQYF
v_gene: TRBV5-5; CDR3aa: CASSLLAGGFPYEQYF
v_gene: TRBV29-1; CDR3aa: CSVLWGTNNIQYF
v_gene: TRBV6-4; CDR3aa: CATSQNTEAFF
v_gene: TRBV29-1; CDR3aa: CSGLRQGAGETQYF
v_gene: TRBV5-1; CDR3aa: CASSLDVSSTDTQYF
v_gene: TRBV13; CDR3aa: CASSPRRGITGELFF
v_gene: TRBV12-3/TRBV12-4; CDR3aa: CASSQPVTEAFF
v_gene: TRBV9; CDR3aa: CASSVGSGPRETQYF
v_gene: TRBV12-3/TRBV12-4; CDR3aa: CASSGQGAYGGELFF
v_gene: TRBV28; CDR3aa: CASSQTGVVTEAFF
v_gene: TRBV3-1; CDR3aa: CASSQAGWDTYEQYF
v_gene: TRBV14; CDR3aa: CATRLAGNSGANVLTF
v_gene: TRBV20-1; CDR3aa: CSARDLGTNQPQHF
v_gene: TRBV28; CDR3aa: CASRGTSGTYEQYF
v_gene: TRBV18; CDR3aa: CASSPRQGDHTEAFF
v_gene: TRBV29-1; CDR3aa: CSVGKGGTEAFF
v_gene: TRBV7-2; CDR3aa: CASSLGTLAGNYNEQFF
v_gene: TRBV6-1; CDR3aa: CASSPTGGIYNEQFF
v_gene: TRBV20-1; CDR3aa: CSARVGKETQYF
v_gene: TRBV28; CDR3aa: CASSLPGGNLYGQYF
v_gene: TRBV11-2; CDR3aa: CASSLSTGLTEAFF
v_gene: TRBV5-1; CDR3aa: CASSLVPGGNLLLHF
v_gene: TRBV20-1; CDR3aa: CSALDRVNSPLHF
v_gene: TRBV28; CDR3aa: CASSPRASRNQPQHF
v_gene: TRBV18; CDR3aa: CASSPGGRGYEQYF
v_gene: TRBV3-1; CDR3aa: CASSQAGTGAGNTIYF